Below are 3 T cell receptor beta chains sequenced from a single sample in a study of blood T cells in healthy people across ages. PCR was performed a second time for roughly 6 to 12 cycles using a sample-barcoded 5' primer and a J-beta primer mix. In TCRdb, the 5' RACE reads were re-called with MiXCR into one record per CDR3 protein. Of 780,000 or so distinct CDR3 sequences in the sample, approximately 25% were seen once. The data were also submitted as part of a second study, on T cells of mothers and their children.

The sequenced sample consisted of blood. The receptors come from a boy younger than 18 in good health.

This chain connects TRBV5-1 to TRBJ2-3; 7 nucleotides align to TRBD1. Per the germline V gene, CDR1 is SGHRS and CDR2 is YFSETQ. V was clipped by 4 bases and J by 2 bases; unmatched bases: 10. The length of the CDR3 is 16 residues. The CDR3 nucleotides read TGCGCCAGCAGCATGGGGACAGTCCGTGTCACAGATACGCAGTATTTT. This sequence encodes CASSMGTVRVTDTQYF.

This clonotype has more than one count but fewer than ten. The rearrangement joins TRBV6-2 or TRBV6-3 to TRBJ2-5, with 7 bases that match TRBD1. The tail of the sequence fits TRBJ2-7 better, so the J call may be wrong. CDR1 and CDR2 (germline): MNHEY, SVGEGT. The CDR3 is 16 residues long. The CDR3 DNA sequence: TGTGCCAGCAGTTACGCCCTACGGGACAGAGATTACGAGCAGTACTTC. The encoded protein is CASSYALRDRDYEQYF.

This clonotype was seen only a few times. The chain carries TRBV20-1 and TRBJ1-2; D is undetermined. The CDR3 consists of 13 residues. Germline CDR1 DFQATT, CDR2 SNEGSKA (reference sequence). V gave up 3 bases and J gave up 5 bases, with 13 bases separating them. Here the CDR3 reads CSARALHAYGYTF. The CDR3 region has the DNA TGCAGTGCTAGGGCCCTACATGCTTATGGCTACACCTTC.